This T cell receptor (beta chain) was recovered during a study of T cell changes during pregnancy in multiple sclerosis. Profiled with immunoSEQ multiplex PCR; TCRdb holds only in-frame clones, not every one. This sample yields roughly 58,000 clones, of which more than 75% are seen a single time; 3% belongs to the top ten. Germline CDR1 SGDLS, CDR2 YYNGEE. The J segment lost 3 bases and the V segment lost 4 bases, leaving 6 bases of the junction unmatched. The CDR3 totals 15 residues. The rearrangement uses TRBV9 and TRBJ1-1; 10 nucleotides align to TRBD1. Sequences were derived from CD8+ T cells from peripheral blood mononuclear cells, sampled before pregnancy. This TCR was recovered from a female donor with multiple sclerosis, enrolled in a pregnancy study. The CDR3 here is CASSPRDRGYTEAFF. CDR3 sequence (DNA): TGTGCCAGCAGCCCACGGGACAGGGGTTACACTGAAGCTTTCTTT.